These 20 T cell receptor beta chains originate from one sample sequenced in a study of blood T cell repertoires in COVID-19. Assay used: immunoSEQ multiplex PCR; TCRdb lists only in-frame clones, some missing. The table includes 330,000 or so clones, roughly 87% detected once. Material: PBMCs or T cells enriched from blood (not recorded which). Receptors were obtained from a woman aged 30 to 39 who had recovered from COVID-19.

The chain couples TRBV2 to TRBJ2-3, with a tentative D call TRBD2 (7 bases). V lost 2 bases and J lost 2, with 14 bases in between. This CDR3 comprises 16 residues. Germline V lookup: CDR1 SNHLY, CDR2 FYNNEI. CDR3 loop: CASSERAGAATDTQYF. The CDR3 coding sequence is TGTGCCAGCAGTGAAAGGGCGGGGGCCGCCACAGATACGCAGTATTTT.

This chain connects TRBV19 to TRBJ1-1, with 7 bases matching TRBD1. The CDR3 extends over 14 amino acids. Germline CDR1 LNHDA, CDR2 SQIVND (reference sequence). The trim removed 4 bases at V and 8 bases at J, leaving 10 bases unmatched. CDR3 sequence reads: CASSTLRGSTEAFF. The CDR3 nucleotides read TGTGCCAGTAGTACCCTCAGGGGGAGCACCGAAGCTTTCTTT.

The DNA of the CDR3 is TGTGCCAGCAGCGTAGCGTTACAGGCGAATTCACCCCTCCACTTT. It yields the protein CASSVALQANSPLHF. The rearrangement links TRBV9 to TRBJ1-6, with a tentative D call TRBD1 (5 bases). The CDR3 is 15 amino acids. Per germline, CDR1 SGDLS and CDR2 YYNGEE. V gave up 0 bases and J gave up 7 bases, with 11 bases separating them.

The rearrangement uses TRBV2 and TRBJ2-1; D is possibly TRBD2 (6 bases). Germline V gene lookup returns CDR1 SNHLY and CDR2 FYNNEI. This CDR3 has 15 residues. V was clipped by 3 bases and J by 5 bases, with 14 bases between them. The CDR3 protein is CASSEDGGVNNEQFF. For the CDR3, the DNA is TGTGCCAGCAGTGAGGATGGCGGGGTTAACAATGAGCAGTTCTTC.

The V gene is TRBV4-2, the J gene TRBJ1-6; the match to TRBD1 covers 7 bases. The CDR3 is 15 amino acids. Per the germline V gene, CDR1 is LGHNA and CDR2 is YNFKEQ. V was clipped by 0 bases and J by 11 bases; unmatched bases: 7. In DNA form, the CDR3 reads TGTGCCAGCAGCCAAGAGGCCACAGGGGAAGCACCCCTCCACTTT. Amino acid sequence: CASSQEATGEAPLHF.

V and J are TRBV12-5 and TRBJ2-7, with a weak D call TRBD2 (6 bases). This CDR3 region has 15 residues. The V and J ends lost 3 bases and 3 bases respectively, with 15 bases between them. Germline assignment: CDR1 LGHNT and CDR2 FRNRAP. The CDR3 sequence is CASGFRRPGVYEQYF. CDR3 coding DNA: TGTGCTAGTGGTTTCCGCAGACCGGGGGTCTACGAGCAGTACTTC.

This chain joins TRBV4-2 and TRBJ2-1; 9 bases align to TRBD2. CDR3 size: 16 residues. Looked up from germline, CDR1 is LGHNA and CDR2 is YNFKEQ. With 0 bases clipped from V and 6 bases from J, the junction kept 6 bases outside the gene matches. CDR3 in amino acids: CASSQDTTSGFNEQFF. CDR3 bases: TGTGCCAGCAGCCAAGATACGACTAGCGGATTCAATGAGCAGTTCTTC.

The chain joins TRBV4-1 to TRBJ2-3; 16 bases agree with TRBD2. The J segment lost 4 bases and the V segment lost 3 bases, leaving 10 bases of the junction unmatched. Germline V gene lookup returns CDR1 MGHRA and CDR2 YSYEKL. There are 19 residues in the CDR3. The CDR3 DNA is TGCGCCAGCAGCCATCCGGGACTAGCGGGAGGGCCAGGCGCAGATACGCAGTATTTT. This gives the protein CASSHPGLAGGPGADTQYF.

CDR3 bases: TGTGCCAGCAGCCAAGAGACCCTAGCGGGGGCCGCCAACAATGAGCAGTTCTTC. It translates to CASSQETLAGAANNEQFF. The chain has TRBV4-2 and TRBJ2-1, with 10 positions matching TRBD2. The CDR3 contains 18 residues. Germline V lookup: CDR1 LGHNA, CDR2 YNFKEQ. After removal of 0 bases from V and 5 bases from J, the junction contained 10 bases not matched to a gene.

A single count supports this clone. This sequence joins TRBV2 and TRBJ2-7, with 8 bases lining up with TRBD1. V was pared by 8 bases and J by 0 bases, with 6 bases of the junction left unmatched. The CDR3 is made up of 14 amino acids. In germline, CDR1 is SNHLY, CDR2 FYNNEI. CDR3 sequence: CASGGQESSYEQYF. CDR3 nucleotide sequence: TGTGCCAGCGGGGGACAGGAAAGCTCCTACGAGCAGTACTTC.

The chain has TRBV4-2 and TRBJ2-3; 9 bases align to TRBD2. Germline CDR1 and CDR2: LGHNA and YNFKEQ. The length of the CDR3 is 18 residues. V was clipped by 1 base and J by 4 bases; unmatched bases: 12. This CDR3 reads CASSQAARGGAVSDTQYF. As DNA, the CDR3 is TGTGCCAGCAGCCAAGCGGCGCGGGGGGGCGCCGTGTCAGATACGCAGTATTTT.

The chain has TRBV7-2 and TRBJ2-1, with TRBD2 matching over 10 bases. Germline V gene lookup returns CDR1 SGHTA and CDR2 FQGNSA. The V and J ends lost 5 bases and 10 bases, in that order; junction bases with no gene match: 8. CDR3 size: 14 residues. The CDR3 sequence: CASSAVSGRAEQFF. For the CDR3, the DNA is TGTGCCAGCAGCGCTGTGAGCGGGAGGGCCGAGCAGTTCTTC.

The genes are TRBV28 and TRBJ1-6; no firm D call. Germline CDR1 reads MDHEN; CDR2 reads SYDVKM. The CDR3 has 14 amino acids. The germline V and J ends were trimmed by 2 bases and 9 bases, with 11 bases remaining between them. DNA of the CDR3: TGTGCCAGCAGTTTAATTTCAGAGGCTTCACCCCTCCACTTT. Translated, it gives CASSLISEASPLHF.

This chain connects TRBV19 to TRBJ2-7; TRBD1 agrees at 11 bases. The CDR3 is made up of 14 amino acids. With 8 bases clipped from V and 5 bases from J, the junction kept 8 bases outside the gene matches. Germline CDR1 LNHDA, CDR2 SQIVND (reference sequence). The CDR3, as DNA: TGTGCCAGTTGTAGGACAGGGGGCCGCGACGAGCAGTACTTC. Its protein is CASCRTGGRDEQYF. The full variable domain, rest sourced from reference TRBV19 and TRBJ2-7, is DGGITQSPKYLFRKEGQNVTLSCEQNLNHDAMYWYRQDPGQGLRLIYYSQIVNDFQKGDIAEGYSVSREKKESFPLTVTSAQKNPTAFYLCASCRTGGRDEQYFGPGTRLTVT.

CDR3 sequence reads: CASRGLTSGADTQYF. The CDR3 DNA is TGTGCCAGCAGGGGCCTGACTAGCGGGGCCGATACGCAGTATTTT. The J gene is TRBJ2-3, the V gene TRBV2; 11 bases map to TRBD2. The CDR3 has 15 residues. The germline gives CDR1 SNHLY, CDR2 FYNNEI. V lost 6 bases, J lost 6 bases, and 8 bases stayed unmatched.

The CDR3 here is CASKRDTAYEQYF. The DNA of the CDR3 is TGTGCCAGCAAGAGGGACACGGCCTACGAGCAGTACTTC. V usage is TRBV6-4 and J usage is TRBJ2-7, with TRBD1 as a possible D gene (6 bases). CDR3 length: 13 amino acids. Trimming cost V 7 bases and J 2 bases, with 12 bases left between them. CDR1 MRHNA and CDR2 SNTAGT come from the germline V gene.

This clone occurred a few times. The V and J genes are TRBV2 and TRBJ1-1, with D perhaps TRBD1 (5 bases). Trimming removed 4 bases from V and 1 base from J, with 13 bases in between. The CDR3 is 15 amino acids. Germline V lookup: CDR1 SNHLY, CDR2 FYNNEI. CDR3 nucleotide sequence: TGTGCCAGCAGTGTGAGTACAGGCCAGAACACTGAAGCTTTCTTT. This encodes CASSVSTGQNTEAFF.

The rearrangement links TRBV30 to TRBJ1-2, with a possible D match to TRBD1 (6 bases). The CDR3 spans 14 residues. The V end was cut by 3 bases, the J end by 5 bases, with 16 bases between. Germline CDR1 is GTSNPN and CDR2 is SVGIG (reference sequence). The CDR3 DNA reads TGTGCCTGGAGGGGGGCAGGGATGGAATATGGCTACACCTTC. Translating it yields CAWRGAGMEYGYTF.

This clone showed up just once. CDR3 in amino acids: CASSLFGQGAAFF. For the CDR3, the DNA is TGTGCCAGCAGCCTCTTTGGACAGGGGGCAGCTTTCTTT. The chain links TRBV7-8 to TRBJ1-1; 11 bases are a match to TRBD1. Germline V gives CDR1 SGHVS, CDR2 FQNEAQ. The V segment lost 5 bases and the J segment 10 bases; nucleotides outside the gene matches: 6. This CDR3 comprises 13 residues.

The chain has TRBV4-1 and TRBJ1-1, with TRBD1 matching over 8 bases. Germline CDR1 MGHRA, CDR2 YSYEKL. V shed 3 bases, J shed 6 bases, and the junction held 6 bases outside the gene matches. The CDR3 is made up of 14 amino acids. CDR3 coding DNA: TGCGCCAGCAGCCAGACAGGGGAGGTGTCTGAAGCTTTCTTT. Residues: CASSQTGEVSEAFF.